The rows below give T cell receptor beta chains drawn from one sample of a study of blood T cell repertoires in COVID-19. Using immunoSEQ multiplex PCR, the repertoire was profiled, and TCRdb retains in-frame clones only, with some absent. The table has a few hundred thousand clones, roughly 85% seen once; the top ten hold 4.5% to 7%. The sample comprised PBMCs or T cells enriched from blood (not recorded which). The source is a woman aged 30 to 39 who had recovered from COVID-19. Each CDR3 is given with its conserved first and last residue. A D gene is named only where the DNA matches it firmly. Clone size is stated in some rows and not others, as once, few, many or a class when expanded.

V gene	J gene	D gene	clone size	CDR3 protein	CDR3 DNA
TRBV4-1	TRBJ2-5	-	few	CASSQGTEETQYF	TGCGCCAGCAGCCAAGGGACAGAAGAGACCCAGTACTTC
TRBV2	TRBJ1-1	-	-	CATTRQGWDTEAFF	TGTGCCACAACGCGGCAGGGATGGGACACTGAAGCTTTCTTT
TRBV28	TRBJ1-1	-	-	CASSLRGSNTEAFF	TGTGCCAGCAGTTTACGGGGATCGAACACTGAAGCTTTCTTT
TRBV28	TRBJ2-3	TRBD1	-	CASSFQGAFTDTQYF	TGTGCCAGCTCTTTTCAGGGGGCGTTCACAGATACGCAGTATTTT
TRBV30	TRBJ2-1	TRBD1	-	CAWSPPDRGSYNEQFF	TGTGCCTGGAGCCCCCCGGACAGGGGAAGCTACAATGAGCAGTTCTTC
TRBV5-1	TRBJ1-2	-	-	CASSSAGSHYGYTF	TGCGCCAGCAGCTCCGCGGGTTCCCACTATGGCTACACCTTC
TRBV7-3	TRBJ1-1	-	few	CASSSELGGTERTEAFF	TGTGCCAGCAGCTCCGAATTGGGGGGAACAGAAAGGACTGAAGCTTTCTTT
TRBV6-5	TRBJ2-7	TRBD1	-	CASSRYQGAPYEQYF	TGTGCCAGCAGTCGGTATCAGGGGGCCCCCTACGAGCAGTACTTC
TRBV19	TRBJ1-1	-	-	CASSIGQKNTEAFF	TGTGCCAGTAGTATAGGGCAGAAGAACACTGAAGCTTTCTTT
TRBV30	TRBJ1-4	TRBD1	once	CAWAGQGPTNEKLFF	TGTGCCTGGGCCGGACAGGGGCCGACTAATGAAAAACTGTTTTTT
TRBV3-1/TRBV3-2	TRBJ1-5	TRBD1	-	CASSQETGGHQPQHF	TGTGCCAGCAGCCAAGAGACAGGGGGCCATCAGCCCCAGCATTTT
TRBV4-1	TRBJ2-1	-	-	CAALRGVFNEQFF	TGCGCGGCCCTCAGGGGGGTGTTCAATGAGCAGTTCTTC
TRBV2	TRBJ2-1	TRBD1	-	CASKDRGEVGQFF	TGTGCCAGCAAAGACAGGGGGGAGGTCGGGCAGTTCTTC
TRBV5-1	TRBJ1-3	-	-	CASRQTGTSGNTIYF	TGCGCCAGCAGACAAACAGGGACCTCTGGAAACACCATATATTTT
TRBV10-3	TRBJ2-2	TRBD2	-	CAINHHSGTSGGTGELFF	TGTGCCATCAATCACCATTCCGGGACTAGCGGGGGGACCGGGGAGCTGTTTTTT
TRBV7-2	TRBJ2-5	TRBD2	-	CASSYSLTTGGETQYF	TGTGCCAGCAGCTACTCCCTTACGACGGGAGGGGAGACCCAGTACTTC
TRBV12-5	TRBJ1-1	-	-	CASGSNGQPTEAFF	TGTGCTAGTGGTTCGAACGGACAACCCACTGAAGCTTTCTTT